This is a list of T cell receptor beta chains from one sample in a study of OX40 agonist ivuxolimab in advanced cancers. Repertoires were generated with immunoSEQ multiplex PCR, while TCRdb's copy carries only in-frame clones and drops some. The repertoire holds just over 40,000 clones, about 89% seen once, with 3% to 4.5% in the top ten. The sample here was CD4+ or CD8+ T cells sorted from blood, taken in a trial of the OX40 agonist ivuxolimab. The receptors derive from an adult with an advanced solid tumor such as melanoma, head and neck, liver or kidney cancer. Each CDR3 is given without its conserved first and last residue. The order of the fields is CDR3 length, D gene, V gene, CDR3 protein. D genes are given only for firm matches.

len: 12
d_gene: -
v_gene: TRBV4-1
CDR3aa: ASSQTQTQETQY

len: 9
d_gene: -
v_gene: TRBV30
CDR3aa: AWTGAGELF

len: 10
d_gene: -
v_gene: TRBV28
CDR3aa: ASRQGDYGYT

len: 13
d_gene: -
v_gene: TRBV28
CDR3aa: ASSFLGEGNQPQH

len: 12
d_gene: -
v_gene: TRBV28
CDR3aa: ASRSVPPSYEQY

len: 11
d_gene: TRBD1
v_gene: TRBV10-3
CDR3aa: AISTGENQPQH

len: 13
d_gene: TRBD2
v_gene: TRBV7-2
CDR3aa: ASSWRAGEEETQY

len: 11
d_gene: -
v_gene: TRBV11-2
CDR3aa: ASSLEGTYGYT

len: 8
d_gene: -
v_gene: TRBV30
CDR3aa: AGGVSPLH

len: 12
d_gene: -
v_gene: TRBV2
CDR3aa: ASRGQLRSYEQY

len: 10
d_gene: -
v_gene: TRBV5-1
CDR3aa: ASSLVPDTQY

len: 9
d_gene: -
v_gene: TRBV6-5
CDR3aa: ASSNGDTQY

len: 13
d_gene: TRBD2
v_gene: TRBV11-1
CDR3aa: ASSLVTSGRETQY

len: 13
d_gene: -
v_gene: TRBV7-6
CDR3aa: ASSPGVVSTDTQY

len: 11
d_gene: -
v_gene: TRBV5-6
CDR3aa: ASSSDGPIGAF

len: 13
d_gene: -
v_gene: TRBV5-1
CDR3aa: ASSLGTPQDYEQY

len: 12
d_gene: -
v_gene: TRBV19
CDR3aa: ASSSPASTDTQY

len: 11
d_gene: TRBD2
v_gene: TRBV30
CDR3aa: AWRPPGGYEQY

len: 15
d_gene: -
v_gene: TRBV11-2
CDR3aa: ASSLTRGPSTSYEQY

len: 12
d_gene: TRBD2
v_gene: TRBV2
CDR3aa: ASSLAGGSNEQF

len: 11
d_gene: TRBD2
v_gene: TRBV18
CDR3aa: ASSPGLAGEQY

len: 14
d_gene: TRBD2
v_gene: TRBV27
CDR3aa: ASSTNYGRRRETQY

len: 12
d_gene: -
v_gene: TRBV4-1
CDR3aa: ASSSRAFHQPQH

len: 14
d_gene: -
v_gene: TRBV28
CDR3aa: ASSLPPLGGPYGYT

len: 10
d_gene: -
v_gene: TRBV12-5
CDR3aa: ASGLSLATQY

len: 10
d_gene: -
v_gene: TRBV19
CDR3aa: ASSILRNEQF

len: 10
d_gene: -
v_gene: TRBV30
CDR3aa: AWSEGDYEQF

len: 10
d_gene: -
v_gene: TRBV7-2
CDR3aa: ASSDYGGTQY

len: 17
d_gene: TRBD1
v_gene: TRBV5-6
CDR3aa: ASSLPTGDRGGYGYGYT

len: 13
d_gene: TRBD2
v_gene: TRBV28
CDR3aa: ASSLLGGSSYEQY

len: 11
d_gene: -
v_gene: TRBV19
CDR3aa: ASSLADSYEQY

len: 13
d_gene: -
v_gene: TRBV4-1
CDR3aa: ASSHSAGGADEQY

len: 16
d_gene: TRBD2
v_gene: TRBV4-3
CDR3aa: ASSQVLAGGPGNNEQF

len: 13
d_gene: TRBD1
v_gene: TRBV5-6
CDR3aa: ASSFRGTVAYEQY

len: 10
d_gene: TRBD2
v_gene: TRBV11-1
CDR3aa: ASSFGGDPLD

len: 13
d_gene: TRBD2
v_gene: TRBV6-5
CDR3aa: ASSYLAGETYEQY

len: 10
d_gene: -
v_gene: TRBV4-1
CDR3aa: ASSQNRMLQY

len: 11
d_gene: -
v_gene: TRBV9
CDR3aa: ASSPQRGDEAF

len: 11
d_gene: -
v_gene: TRBV6-1
CDR3aa: ASSEPGLYGYT

len: 14
d_gene: TRBD2
v_gene: TRBV7-2
CDR3aa: ASSPQGGRATDTQY

len: 12
d_gene: -
v_gene: TRBV5-1
CDR3aa: ASSSQGPQETQY

len: 17
d_gene: -
v_gene: TRBV5-6
CDR3aa: ASKCEARKNAEPGEKLF

len: 15
d_gene: TRBD2
v_gene: TRBV9
CDR3aa: ASSVGEGLAGAYEQY

len: 12
d_gene: -
v_gene: TRBV30
CDR3aa: AWSVRWQAGGYT

len: 14
d_gene: TRBD1
v_gene: TRBV11-3
CDR3aa: ASSLGQRGFGTEAF

len: 9
d_gene: -
v_gene: TRBV28
CDR3aa: ASSQRHEQY

len: 13
d_gene: -
v_gene: TRBV5-5
CDR3aa: ASFLGGSSNYGYT

len: 10
d_gene: TRBD1
v_gene: TRBV27
CDR3aa: ASSPWTGEQF

len: 14
d_gene: TRBD1
v_gene: TRBV7-6
CDR3aa: ASSLESQGAWSPLH